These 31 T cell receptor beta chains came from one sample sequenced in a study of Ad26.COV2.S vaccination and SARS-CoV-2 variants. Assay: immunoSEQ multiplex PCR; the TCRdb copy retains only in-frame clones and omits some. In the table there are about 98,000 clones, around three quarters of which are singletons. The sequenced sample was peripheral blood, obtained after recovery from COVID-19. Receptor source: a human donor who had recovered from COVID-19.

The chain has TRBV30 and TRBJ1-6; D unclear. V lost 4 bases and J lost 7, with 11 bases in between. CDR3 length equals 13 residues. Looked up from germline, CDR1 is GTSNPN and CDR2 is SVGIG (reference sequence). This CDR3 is CAWTAERNSPLHF. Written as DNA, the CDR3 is TGTGCCTGGACCGCCGAAAGGAATTCACCCCTCCACTTT.

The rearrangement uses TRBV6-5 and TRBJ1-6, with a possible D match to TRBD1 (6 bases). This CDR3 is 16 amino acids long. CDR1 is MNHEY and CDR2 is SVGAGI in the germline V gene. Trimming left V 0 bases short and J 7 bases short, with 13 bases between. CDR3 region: CASSYSIGGQNSPLHF. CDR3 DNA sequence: TGTGCCAGCAGTTACTCGATCGGGGGGCAGAATTCACCCCTCCACTTT.

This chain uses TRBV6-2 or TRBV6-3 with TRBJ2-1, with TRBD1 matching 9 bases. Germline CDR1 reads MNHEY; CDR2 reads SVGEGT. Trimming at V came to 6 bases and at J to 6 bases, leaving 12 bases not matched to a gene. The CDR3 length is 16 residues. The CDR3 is CASSGRTGTGSNEQFF. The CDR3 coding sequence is TGTGCCAGCAGCGGACGAACCGGGACAGGGAGCAATGAGCAGTTCTTC.

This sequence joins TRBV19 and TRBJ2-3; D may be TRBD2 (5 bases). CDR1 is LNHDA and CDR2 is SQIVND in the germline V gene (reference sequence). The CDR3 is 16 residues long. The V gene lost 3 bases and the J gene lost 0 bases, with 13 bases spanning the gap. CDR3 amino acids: CASSMALGESTDTQYF. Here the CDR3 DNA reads TGTGCCAGTAGTATGGCTCTCGGGGAAAGCACAGATACGCAGTATTTT.

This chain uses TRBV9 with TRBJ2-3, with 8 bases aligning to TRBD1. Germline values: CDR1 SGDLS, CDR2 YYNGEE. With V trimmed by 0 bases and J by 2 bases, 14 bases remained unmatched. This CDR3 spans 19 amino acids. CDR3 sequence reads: CASSVAQGGADPVTDTQYF. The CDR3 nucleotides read TGTGCCAGCAGCGTAGCACAGGGGGGCGCGGATCCTGTCACAGATACGCAGTATTTT.

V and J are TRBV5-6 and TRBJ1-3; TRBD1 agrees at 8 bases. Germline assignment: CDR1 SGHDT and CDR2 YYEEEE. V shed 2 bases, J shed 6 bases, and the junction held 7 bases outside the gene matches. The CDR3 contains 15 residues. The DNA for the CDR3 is TGTGCCAGCAGCTTCCGGGACAGGATTTCAAACACCATATATTTT. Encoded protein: CASSFRDRISNTIYF.

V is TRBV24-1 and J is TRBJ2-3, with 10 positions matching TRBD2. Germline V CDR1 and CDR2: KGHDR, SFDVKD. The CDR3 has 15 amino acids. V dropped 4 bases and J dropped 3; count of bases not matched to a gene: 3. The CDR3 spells CATSDRGLATDTQYF. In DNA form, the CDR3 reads TGTGCCACCAGTGACCGGGGACTAGCGACAGATACGCAGTATTTT.

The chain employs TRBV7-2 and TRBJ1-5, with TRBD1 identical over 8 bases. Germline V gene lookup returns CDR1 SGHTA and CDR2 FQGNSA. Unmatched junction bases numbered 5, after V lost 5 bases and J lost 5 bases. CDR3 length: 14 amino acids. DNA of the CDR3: TGTGCCAGCAGCCAGACAGGGGCGCATCAGCCCCAGCATTTT. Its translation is CASSQTGAHQPQHF.

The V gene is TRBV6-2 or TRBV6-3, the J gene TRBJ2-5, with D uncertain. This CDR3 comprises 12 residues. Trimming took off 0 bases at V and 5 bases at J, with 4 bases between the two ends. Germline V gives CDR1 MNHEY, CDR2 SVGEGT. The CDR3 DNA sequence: TGTGCCAGCAGTTACTCGTCCGAGACCCAGTACTTC. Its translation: CASSYSSETQYF.

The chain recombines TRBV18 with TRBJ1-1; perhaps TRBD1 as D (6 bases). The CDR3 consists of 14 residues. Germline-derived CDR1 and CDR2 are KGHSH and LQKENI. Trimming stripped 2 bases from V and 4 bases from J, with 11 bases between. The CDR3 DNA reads TGTGCCAGCTCACCAAGGACAGACCTCACTGAAGCTTTCTTT. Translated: CASSPRTDLTEAFF.

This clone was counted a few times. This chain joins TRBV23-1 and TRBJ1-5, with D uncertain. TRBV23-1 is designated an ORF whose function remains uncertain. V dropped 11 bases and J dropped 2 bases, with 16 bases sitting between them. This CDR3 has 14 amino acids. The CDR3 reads CAPSPREGNQPQHF. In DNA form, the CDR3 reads TGCGCCCCTAGCCCGAGAGAGGGCAATCAGCCCCAGCATTTT.

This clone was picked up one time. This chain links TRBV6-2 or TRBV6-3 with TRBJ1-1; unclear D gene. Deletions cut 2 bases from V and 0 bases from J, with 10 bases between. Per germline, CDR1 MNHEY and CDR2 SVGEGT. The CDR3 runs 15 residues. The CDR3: CASSYNRRMNTEAFF. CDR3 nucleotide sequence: TGTGCCAGCAGTTACAACAGAAGGATGAACACTGAAGCTTTCTTT.

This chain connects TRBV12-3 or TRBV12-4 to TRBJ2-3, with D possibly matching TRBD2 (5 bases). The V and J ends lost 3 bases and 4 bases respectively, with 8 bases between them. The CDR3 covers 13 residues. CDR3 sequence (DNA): TGTGCCAGCAGTTTCTCTAGCCCAGATACGCAGTATTTT. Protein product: CASSFSSPDTQYF.

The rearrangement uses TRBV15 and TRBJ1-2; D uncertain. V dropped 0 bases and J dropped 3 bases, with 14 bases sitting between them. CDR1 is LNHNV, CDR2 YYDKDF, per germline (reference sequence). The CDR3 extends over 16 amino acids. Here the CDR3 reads CATSRDIQTSYYGYTF. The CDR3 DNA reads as TGTGCCACCAGCAGAGACATACAGACATCCTACTATGGCTACACCTTC.

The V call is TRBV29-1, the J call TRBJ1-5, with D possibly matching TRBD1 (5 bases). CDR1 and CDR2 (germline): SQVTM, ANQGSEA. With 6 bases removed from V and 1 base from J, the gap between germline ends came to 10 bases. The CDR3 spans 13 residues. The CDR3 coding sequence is TGCAGCGTGGGCCAGGGAAGCAATCAGCCCCAGCATTTT. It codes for CSVGQGSNQPQHF.

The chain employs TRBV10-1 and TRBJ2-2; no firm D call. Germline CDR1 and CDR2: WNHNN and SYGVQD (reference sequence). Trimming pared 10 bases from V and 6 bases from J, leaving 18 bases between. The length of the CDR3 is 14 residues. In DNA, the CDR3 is TGCGCCACCGGTCCCAGTGAATCGTCCGGGGAGCTGTTTTTT. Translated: CATGPSESSGELFF.

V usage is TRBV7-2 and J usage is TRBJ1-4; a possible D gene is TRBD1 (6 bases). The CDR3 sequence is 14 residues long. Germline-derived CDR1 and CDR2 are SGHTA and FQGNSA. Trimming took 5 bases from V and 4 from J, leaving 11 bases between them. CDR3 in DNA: TGTGCCAGCAGCAAGACAGGTCGTAATGAAAAACTGTTTTTT. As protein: CASSKTGRNEKLFF.

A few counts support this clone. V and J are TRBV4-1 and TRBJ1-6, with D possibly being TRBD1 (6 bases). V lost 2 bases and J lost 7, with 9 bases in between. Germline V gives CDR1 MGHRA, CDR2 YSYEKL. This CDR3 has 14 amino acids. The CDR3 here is CASSQHTGNSPLHF. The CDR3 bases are TGCGCCAGCAGCCAACACACAGGGAATTCACCCCTCCACTTT.

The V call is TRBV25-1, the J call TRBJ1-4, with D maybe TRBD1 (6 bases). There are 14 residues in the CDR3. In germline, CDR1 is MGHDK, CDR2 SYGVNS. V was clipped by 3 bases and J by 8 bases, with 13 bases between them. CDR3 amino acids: CASSDGGAGEKLFF. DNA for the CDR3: TGTGCCAGCAGTGATGGGGGGGCGGGAGAAAAACTGTTTTTT.

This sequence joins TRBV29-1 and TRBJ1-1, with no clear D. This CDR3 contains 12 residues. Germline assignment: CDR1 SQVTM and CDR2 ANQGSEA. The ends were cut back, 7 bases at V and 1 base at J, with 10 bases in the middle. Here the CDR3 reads CSGGRRNTEAFF. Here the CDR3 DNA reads TGCAGCGGTGGGCGCAGGAACACTGAAGCTTTCTTT.

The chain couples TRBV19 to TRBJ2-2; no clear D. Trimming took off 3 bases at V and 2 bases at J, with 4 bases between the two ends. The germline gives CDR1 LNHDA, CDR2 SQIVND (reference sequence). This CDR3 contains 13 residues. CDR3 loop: CASSIPNTGELFF. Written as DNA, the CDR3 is TGTGCCAGTAGTATTCCCAACACCGGGGAGCTGTTTTTT.

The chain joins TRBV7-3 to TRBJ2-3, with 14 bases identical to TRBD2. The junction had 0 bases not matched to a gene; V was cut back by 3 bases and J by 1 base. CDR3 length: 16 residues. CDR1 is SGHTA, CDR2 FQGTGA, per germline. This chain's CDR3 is CASSLGLAGGTDTQYF. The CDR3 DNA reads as TGTGCCAGCAGCTTGGGACTAGCGGGGGGCACAGATACGCAGTATTTT.

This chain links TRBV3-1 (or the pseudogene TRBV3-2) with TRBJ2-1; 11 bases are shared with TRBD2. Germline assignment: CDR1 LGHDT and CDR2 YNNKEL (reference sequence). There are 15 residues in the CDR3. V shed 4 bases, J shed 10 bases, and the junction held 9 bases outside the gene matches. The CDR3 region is CASSPSGGFSWEQFF. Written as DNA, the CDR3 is TGTGCCAGCAGCCCTAGCGGGGGGTTTAGTTGGGAGCAGTTCTTC.

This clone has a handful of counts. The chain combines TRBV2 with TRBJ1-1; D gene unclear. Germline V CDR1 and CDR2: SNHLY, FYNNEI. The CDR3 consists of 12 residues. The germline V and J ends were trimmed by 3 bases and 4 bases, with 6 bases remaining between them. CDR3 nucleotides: TGTGCCAGCAGTGAGGGTTTCACTGAAGCTTTCTTT. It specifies CASSEGFTEAFF.

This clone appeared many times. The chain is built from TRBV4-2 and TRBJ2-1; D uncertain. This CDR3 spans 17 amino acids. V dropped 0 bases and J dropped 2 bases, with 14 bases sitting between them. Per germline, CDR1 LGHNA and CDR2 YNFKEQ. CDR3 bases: TGTGCCAGCAGCCAAGAAGGGCCAGAACACGCCTACAATGAGCAGTTCTTC. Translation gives CASSQEGPEHAYNEQFF.

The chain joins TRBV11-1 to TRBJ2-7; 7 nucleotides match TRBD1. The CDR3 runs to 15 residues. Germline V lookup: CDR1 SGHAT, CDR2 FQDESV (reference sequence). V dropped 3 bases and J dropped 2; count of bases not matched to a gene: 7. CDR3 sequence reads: CASSLETGTTYEQYF. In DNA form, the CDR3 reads TGTGCCAGCAGCTTGGAGACAGGGACAACCTACGAGCAGTACTTC.

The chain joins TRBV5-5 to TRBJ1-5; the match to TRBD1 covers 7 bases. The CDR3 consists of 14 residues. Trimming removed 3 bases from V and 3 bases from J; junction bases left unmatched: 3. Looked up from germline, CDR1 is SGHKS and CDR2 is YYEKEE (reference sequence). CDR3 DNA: TGTGCCAGCAGCTGGGACAGTTTCAATCAGCCCCAGCATTTT. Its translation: CASSWDSFNQPQHF.

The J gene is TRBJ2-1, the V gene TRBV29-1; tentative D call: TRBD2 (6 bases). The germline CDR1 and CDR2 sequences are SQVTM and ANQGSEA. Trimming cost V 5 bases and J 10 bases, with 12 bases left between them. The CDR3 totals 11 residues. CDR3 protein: CSVRRESEQFF. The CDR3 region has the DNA TGCAGCGTTCGGAGGGAGAGCGAGCAGTTCTTC.

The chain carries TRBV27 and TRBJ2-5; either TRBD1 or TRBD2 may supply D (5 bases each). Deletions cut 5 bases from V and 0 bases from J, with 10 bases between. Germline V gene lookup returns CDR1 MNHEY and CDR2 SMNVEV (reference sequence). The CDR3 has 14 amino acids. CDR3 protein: CASSKLGDQETQYF. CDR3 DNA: TGTGCCAGCAGTAAGCTGGGGGACCAAGAGACCCAGTACTTC.

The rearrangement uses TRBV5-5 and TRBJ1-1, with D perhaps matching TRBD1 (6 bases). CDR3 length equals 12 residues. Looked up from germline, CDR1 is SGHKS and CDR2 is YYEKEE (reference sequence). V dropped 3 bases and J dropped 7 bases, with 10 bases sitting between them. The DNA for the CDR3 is TGTGCCAGCAGCTCCAGGGGAGATGAAGCTTTCTTT. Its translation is CASSSRGDEAFF.

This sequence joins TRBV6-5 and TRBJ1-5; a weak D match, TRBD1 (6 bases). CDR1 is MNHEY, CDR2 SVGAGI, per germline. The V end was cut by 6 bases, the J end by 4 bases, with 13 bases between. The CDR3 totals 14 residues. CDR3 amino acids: CASRTTGMNQPQHF. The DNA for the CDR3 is TGTGCCAGCAGAACGACAGGAATGAATCAGCCCCAGCATTTT.